The next 7 T cell receptor beta chains were all read from a single sample in a study of cytomegalovirus exposure and HLA in healthy donors. A multiplex PCR was run with 60 Vbeta primers and 13 Jbeta primers. Produced via immunoSEQ multiplex PCR; TCRdb's table is partial and in-frame only. The repertoire includes 85,000 to 100,000 clones, around nine tenths of them detected once, and 8.5% to 10% sits in the top ten. The sample consisted of PBMCs. The receptors stem from a man aged 25-40 years in good health and CMV-seropositive.

V usage is TRBV6-5 and J usage is TRBJ2-1; no firm D call. The germline V gene has CDR1 MNHEY and CDR2 SVGAGI. Trimming left V 0 bases short and J 6 bases short, with 6 bases between. The CDR3 consists of 13 residues. The CDR3, as DNA: TGTGCCAGCAGTTACTCGAACGGCAATGAGCAGTTCTTC. It is translated as CASSYSNGNEQFF.

This chain joins TRBV28 and TRBJ2-3; TRBD2 might be the D (6 bases). This CDR3 has 13 residues. Per the germline V gene, CDR1 is MDHEN and CDR2 is SYDVKM. The germline V and J ends were trimmed by 8 bases and 4 bases, with 13 bases remaining between them. CDR3 protein: CASARGGADTQYF. The CDR3 region has the DNA TGTGCCAGCGCCCGGGGAGGTGCAGATACGCAGTATTTT. The full variable domain, completed using reference TRBV28 and TRBJ2-3, is DVKVTQSSRYLVKRTGEKVFLECVQDMDHENMFWYRQDPGLGLRLIYFSYDVKMKEKGDIPEGYSVSREKKERFSLILESASTNQTSMYLCASARGGADTQYFGPGTRLTVL.

This clone occurred a few times. The chain employs TRBV6-5 and TRBJ1-2; D unresolved. CDR1 is MNHEY and CDR2 is SVGAGI in the germline V gene. The CDR3 extends over 13 amino acids. The germline V and J ends were trimmed by 2 bases and 3 bases, with 7 bases remaining between them. The CDR3 DNA sequence: TGTGCCAGCAGTTACGGAGCGGACTATGGCTACACCTTC. This gives the protein CASSYGADYGYTF.

This chain uses TRBV18 with TRBJ1-1; no reliable D call. Trimming removed 2 bases from V and 0 bases from J, with 10 bases in between. Per the germline V gene, CDR1 is KGHSH and CDR2 is LQKENI. The CDR3 totals 15 residues. CDR3: CASSPREGMNTEAFF. The CDR3 DNA reads as TGTGCCAGCTCACCAAGGGAGGGAATGAACACTGAAGCTTTCTTT.

The chain recombines TRBV2 with TRBJ1-4; no reliable D call. Germline V gene data show CDR1 as SNHLY and CDR2 as FYNNEI. The germline V and J ends were trimmed by 10 bases and 0 bases, with 9 bases remaining between them. This CDR3 is 13 amino acids long. The chain's CDR3 is CATQRTTNEKLFF. The CDR3 coding sequence is TGTGCCACACAGAGAACAACTAATGAAAAACTGTTTTTT.

The J gene is TRBJ1-1, the V gene TRBV29-1; 7 bases line up with TRBD1. The ends lost 6 bases at V and 2 bases at J; junction bases unmatched: 9. The V gene's germline CDR1 is SQVTM and CDR2 ANQGSEA. The CDR3 spans 14 residues. CDR3 region: CSVGGRQGNTEAFF. CDR3 nucleotides: TGCAGCGTCGGTGGTCGACAGGGAAACACTGAAGCTTTCTTT. Based on the CDR3 plus reference TRBV29-1 and TRBJ1-1, the full variable domain is SAVISQKPSRDICQRGTSLTIQCQVDSQVTMMFWYRQQPGQSLTLIATANQGSEATYESGFVIDKFPISRPNLTFSTLTVSNMSPEDSSIYLCSVGGRQGNTEAFFGQGTRLTVV.

This chain links TRBV14 with TRBJ1-1; TRBD1 agrees at 7 bases. The J segment lost 0 bases and the V segment lost 0 bases, leaving 10 bases of the junction unmatched. The CDR3 loop spans 18 amino acids. Per the germline V gene, CDR1 is SGHDN and CDR2 is FVKESK. The CDR3 is CASSQDTGAVNMNTEAFF. The DNA of the CDR3 is TGTGCCAGCAGCCAAGATACAGGGGCTGTGAACATGAACACTGAAGCTTTCTTT.